This T cell receptor (beta chain) came from a study of post-analysis software for immune sequencing data. Background on the study: Recorded disease courses covered relapsing-remitting, secondary progressive and progressive-relapsing multiple sclerosis. Some patients had no subtype annotation.

In germline, CDR1 is SGHTA, CDR2 FQGNSA. The CDR3 runs 12 residues. The germline V and J ends were trimmed by 4 bases and 11 bases, with 14 bases remaining between them. Worth noting for this clonotype: Its specificity is not known. A single base separates this from a much larger clone, so it may be a read error.

Every TCR beta cDNA library bore unique molecular identifiers. The authors obtained some 500,000 cDNA molecules from roughly 1 to 10 million T cells. TCRdb independently ran MiXCR on the PCR reads; one entry per CDR3 protein. The table records hundreds of thousands of distinct CDR3 sequences, 30% of them present only once. Regarding the study as a whole: Relative to controls, patients with multiple sclerosis showed significantly lower normalized Chao1 diversity. With TRBV5-6, TRBV5-1 and TRBV20-1 included, 4 to 6 TRBV segments were more frequent in patients than in controls. Samples prepared in the same batch strongly co-clustered by F measure.

This chain links TRBV7-2 with TRBJ2-5; D unresolved. Input material: blood. The TCR originated in a girl aged 10-17 years with multiple sclerosis. The CDR3, as DNA: TGTGCCAGCAGCTCCTACACCTACGGGCAGTACTTC. It translates to CASSSYTYGQYF.